One and the same sample provided the 6 T cell receptor beta chains below, sequenced in a study of CD8+CD57+ T cells in acquired aplastic anemia. The patients chosen for sequencing had shown expansion of CD8+CD57+ cells (detected by flow cytometry). Genomic DNA provided the template from which TCR beta VDJ and CDR3 profiles were obtained. TCRdb re-derived calls from the reads in MiXCR, one entry per CDR3 protein. The sample lists hundreds of thousands of distinct CDR3 sequences; around 50% were seen once. The sequenced sample consisted of sorted CD4+, CD8+, or CD8+CD57+ T cells (not recorded which) from PBMCs. The receptors come from a human donor with aplastic anemia.

The CDR3 sequence is CSARNPGQGGVETQYF. The CDR3 bases are TGCAGTGCTAGAAACCCGGGACAGGGGGGCGTCGAGACCCAGTACTTC. The chain carries TRBV20-1 and TRBJ2-5, with TRBD1 matching 11 bases. The CDR3 is 16 amino acids. J gave up 5 bases and V 2 bases, and 10 bases lay outside the gene matches. The germline gives CDR1 DFQATT, CDR2 SNEGSKA (reference sequence).

This clonotype was seen a few times. CDR3 amino acids: CASRDFSTDTQYF. For the CDR3, the DNA is TGTGCCAGCAGGGACTTTAGCACAGATACGCAGTATTTT. The chain carries TRBV27 and TRBJ2-3, with D possibly TRBD2 on 5 matching bases. The CDR3 is 13 residues long. Germline V CDR1 and CDR2: MNHEY, SMNVEV (reference sequence). V shed 6 bases and J shed 0 bases, with 7 bases lying between them.

This clonotype was observed many times. This sequence joins TRBV11-2 and TRBJ1-1; D remains ambiguous. This CDR3 is built from 13 residues. V was cut by 0 bases and J by 7 bases, with 9 bases left in between. The germline gives CDR1 SGHAT, CDR2 FQNNGV. The CDR3 nucleotides read TGTGCCAGCAGCTTAGAACTTCTGAATGAAGCTTTCTTT. The encoded protein is CASSLELLNEAFF.

CDR3: CASSLGAAQGTYEQYF. CDR3 nucleotide sequence: TGTGCCAGCAGCTTAGGGGCGGCACAGGGGACCTACGAGCAGTACTTC. This chain joins TRBV7-9 and TRBJ2-7; 7 bases line up with TRBD1. The CDR3 is 16 residues long. The germline V gene encodes CDR1 SEHNR and CDR2 FQNEAQ (reference sequence). V lost 1 base to trimming and J lost 2 bases; unmatched junction nucleotides: 8.

V usage is TRBV9 and J usage is TRBJ2-1, with 10 bases lining up with TRBD2. The V gene end was trimmed by 4 bases and the J gene end by 5 bases; junction bases not matched to a gene: 6. From germline, CDR1 is SGDLS and CDR2 YYNGEE. The CDR3 loop spans 15 amino acids. The CDR3 sequence: CASSMSGGADNEQFF. For the CDR3, the DNA is TGTGCCAGCAGCATGAGCGGGGGGGCCGACAATGAGCAGTTCTTC.

This clonotype was found many times. The chain combines TRBV24-1 with TRBJ2-3; either TRBD1 or TRBD2 may supply D (5 bases each). V was pared by 1 base and J by 1 base, with 11 bases between. This CDR3 comprises 16 residues. The germline CDR1 and CDR2 sequences are KGHDR and SFDVKD. CDR3 protein: CATSDLGGQGTDTQYF. In DNA, the CDR3 is TGTGCCACCAGTGATTTAGGAGGACAAGGCACAGATACGCAGTATTTT.